These 28 T cell receptor beta chains were sequenced from one sample in a study of blood T cell repertoires in COVID-19. Only in-frame clones appear in the TCRdb table, and some are missing; sequencing was by immunoSEQ multiplex PCR. Here the sample spans 390,000 or so clones, 80% to 90% being singletons. The sequencing sample was made of PBMCs or T cells enriched from blood (not recorded which). Every receptor here comes from a man aged 18 to 30 who had recovered from COVID-19.

The chain recombines TRBV6-5 with TRBJ1-5; TRBD1 matches 8 bases. The germline V gene has CDR1 MNHEY and CDR2 SVGAGI. The trim removed 4 bases at V and 11 bases at J, leaving 10 bases unmatched. There are 14 residues in the CDR3. The CDR3 region is CASSSGQGQGAQHF. The DNA for the CDR3 is TGTGCCAGCAGTTCAGGACAGGGTCAAGGGGCCCAGCATTTT.

The chain has TRBV27 and TRBJ1-5; no definite D call. The germline gives CDR1 MNHEY, CDR2 SMNVEV (reference sequence). V was trimmed by 7 bases and J by 0 bases, leaving 13 bases between them. This CDR3 is built from 15 residues. In DNA, the CDR3 is TGTGCCAGCAACCCCTACGGGAATAGCAATCAGCCCCAGCATTTT. Translation gives CASNPYGNSNQPQHF.

The chain links TRBV2 to TRBJ2-6, with TRBD2 as a possible D gene (6 bases). V dropped 9 bases and J dropped 2 bases, with 11 bases sitting between them. From germline, CDR1 is SNHLY and CDR2 FYNNEI. The CDR3 consists of 14 residues. DNA for the CDR3: TGTGCCAGTCCATCGGGGGCTGGGGCCAACGTCCTGACTTTC. Translating it yields CASPSGAGANVLTF.

The chain is built from TRBV9 and TRBJ1-5; D not resolved. The germline gives CDR1 SGDLS, CDR2 YYNGEE. The V gene lost 4 bases and the J gene lost 2 bases, with 13 bases spanning the gap. CDR3 size: 15 residues. CDR3 sequence: CASSSDGLGNQPQHF. CDR3 nucleotide sequence: TGTGCCAGCAGCTCCGATGGGCTTGGCAATCAGCCCCAGCATTTT.

This clone was picked up one time. This chain uses TRBV28 with TRBJ2-7; TRBD1 aligns across 7 bases. Germline loops: CDR1 MDHEN, CDR2 SYDVKM. This CDR3 spans 14 amino acids. V lost 4 bases to trimming and J lost 3 bases; unmatched junction nucleotides: 6. The CDR3, as DNA: TGTGCCAGCAGTTCGACGACAGGGCTCTACGAGCAGTACTTC. Its translation is CASSSTTGLYEQYF.

This clone was detected only once. The chain combines TRBV5-6 with TRBJ2-7; 9 nucleotides line up with TRBD1. V lost 4 bases, J lost 3 bases, and 8 bases stayed unmatched. The germline V gene encodes CDR1 SGHDT and CDR2 YYEEEE. CDR3 length: 15 amino acids. CDR3 in DNA: TGTGCCAGCAGCCCCCCGGGACAGGGCATCTACGAGCAGTACTTC. Its translation is CASSPPGQGIYEQYF.

This chain links TRBV28 with TRBJ1-1, with D possibly being TRBD1 (6 bases). The V end was cut by 6 bases, the J end by 10 bases, with 12 bases between. The germline V gene has CDR1 MDHEN and CDR2 SYDVKM. The CDR3 consists of 11 residues. The CDR3 bases are TGTGCCAGCAGCCGAGACAGGAGAGCTTTCTTT. It encodes CASSRDRRAFF.

The CDR3 protein is CAWSPTRGTQYF. The CDR3 coding sequence is TGTGCCTGGAGTCCAACCCGAGGTACGCAGTATTTT. The genes are TRBV30 and TRBJ2-3; D uncertain. The germline CDR1 and CDR2 sequences are GTSNPN and SVGIG (reference sequence). The CDR3 loop spans 12 amino acids. Trimming took 2 bases from V and 8 from J, leaving 11 bases between them.

This clone showed up just once. This chain links TRBV9 with TRBJ2-1; D might be TRBD2 (5 bases). CDR1 is SGDLS and CDR2 is YYNGEE in the germline V gene. CDR3 size: 16 residues. Trimming pared 0 bases from V and 1 base from J, leaving 11 bases between. The CDR3 DNA sequence: TGTGCCAGCAGCGTAGCGGGGTACGGGTCCTACAATGAGCAGTTCTTC. Translating it yields CASSVAGYGSYNEQFF.

V gene TRBV4-3 combines with J gene TRBJ1-6; weak D call: TRBD1 (5 bases). The CDR3 spans 17 residues. V was clipped by 4 bases and J by 8 bases, with 21 bases between them. CDR1 and CDR2 (germline): LGHNA, YSLEER. The CDR3 sequence is CASSPTMGGISYSPLHF. The DNA for the CDR3 is TGCGCCAGCAGCCCCACAATGGGGGGAATCTCCTATTCACCCCTCCACTTT.

This chain connects TRBV6-5 to TRBJ1-6, with 7 bases lining up with TRBD1. V lost 7 bases and J lost 9; bases outside the gene matches: 3. This CDR3 region has 12 residues. Germline loops: CDR1 MNHEY, CDR2 SVGAGI. In DNA form, the CDR3 reads TGTGCCAGCACCCGGACAGGTTCACCCCTCCACTTT. It yields the protein CASTRTGSPLHF.

The rearrangement links TRBV9 to TRBJ1-1; D is undetermined. Germline V gene lookup returns CDR1 SGDLS and CDR2 YYNGEE. The CDR3 has 16 amino acids. V lost 3 bases and J lost 5, with 20 bases in between. This CDR3 is CASSDGLGHPGTEAFF. The CDR3 nucleotides read TGTGCCAGCAGCGACGGTCTAGGGCACCCGGGGACTGAAGCTTTCTTT.

This clone was observed a handful of times. The chain uses TRBV11-3 and TRBJ1-2; 8 bases agree with TRBD1. The CDR3 sequence is 16 residues long. The V gene end was trimmed by 3 bases and the J gene end by 4 bases; junction bases not matched to a gene: 10. Germline-derived CDR1 and CDR2 are SGHNT and YENEEA. CDR3 DNA sequence: TGTGCCAGCAGCTTCTCACAGGGGGGACGGGCCTATGGCTACACCTTC. Amino acids: CASSFSQGGRAYGYTF.

V usage is TRBV2 and J usage is TRBJ1-4; D not certain. V was cut by 2 bases and J by 10 bases, with 11 bases left in between. This CDR3 comprises 13 residues. CDR1 SNHLY and CDR2 FYNNEI come from the germline V gene. CDR3 amino acids: CASSEILQGKLFF. CDR3 DNA: TGTGCCAGCAGTGAAATACTACAAGGAAAACTGTTTTTT.

This rearrangement joins TRBV7-9 to TRBJ1-1; 7 nucleotides agree with TRBD1. This CDR3 has 15 residues. The V segment lost 5 bases and the J segment 1 base; nucleotides outside the gene matches: 7. In germline, CDR1 is SEHNR, CDR2 FQNEAQ (reference sequence). This CDR3 reads CASSQLRDRNTEAFF. CDR3 in DNA: TGTGCCAGCAGCCAACTCCGGGACAGGAACACTGAAGCTTTCTTT.

V gene TRBV28 combines with J gene TRBJ1-2; 8 bases align to TRBD1. This CDR3 region has 15 residues. J lost 7 bases, V lost 4 bases, and 11 bases had no gene match. The germline CDR1 and CDR2 sequences are MDHEN and SYDVKM. In DNA, the CDR3 is TGTGCCAGCAGTTCCACCGGACAGGGAATGGGTGGCTACACCTTC. This gives the protein CASSSTGQGMGGYTF.

In DNA, the CDR3 is TGTGCCACCAGTGAGCACCTAGCGGGAGGGAATGAGCAGTTCTTC. Amino acid sequence: CATSEHLAGGNEQFF. The V gene is TRBV24-1, the J gene TRBJ2-1, with TRBD2 matching over 12 bases. CDR3 size: 15 residues. V was clipped by 4 bases and J by 7 bases; unmatched bases: 4. Germline V gene data show CDR1 as KGHDR and CDR2 as SFDVKD.

The chain has TRBV15 and TRBJ1-3; TRBD1 is a possible D gene (5 bases). CDR1 and CDR2 from the germline V gene are LNHNV and YYDKDF (reference sequence). The ends were cut back, 0 bases at V and 0 bases at J, with 12 bases in the middle. This CDR3 has 17 amino acids. The CDR3 protein is CATSRDTGADSGNTIYF. CDR3 sequence (DNA): TGTGCCACCAGCAGAGATACTGGGGCAGACTCTGGAAACACCATATATTTT.

The V call is TRBV30, the J call TRBJ1-5, with 7 bases matching TRBD1. In germline, CDR1 is GTSNPN, CDR2 SVGIG (reference sequence). CDR3 length equals 14 residues. V gave up 2 bases and J gave up 5 bases; unmatched junction bases: 6. The CDR3 nucleotides are TGTGCCTGGAGTTTGACAGGGACGTATCAGCCCCAGCATTTT. Its protein is CAWSLTGTYQPQHF.

The chain links TRBV7-9 to TRBJ2-7; 8 bases line up with TRBD1. The junction had 12 bases not matched to a gene; V was cut back by 5 bases and J by 3 bases. CDR3 length: 16 residues. Germline V gene data show CDR1 as SEHNR and CDR2 as FQNEAQ (reference sequence). Here the CDR3 reads CASSLAGQARFYEQYF. Here the CDR3 DNA reads TGTGCCAGCAGCCTTGCGGGACAGGCCAGATTCTACGAGCAGTACTTC.

The chain combines TRBV5-8 with TRBJ1-4; D perhaps matches TRBD1 (6 bases). The CDR3 runs to 15 residues. The V and J ends lost 3 bases and 4 bases respectively, with 13 bases between them. CDR1 and CDR2 from the germline V gene are SGHTS and YDEGEE. CDR3 nucleotides: TGTGCCAGCAGCTACGGGACAACGAGTAATGAAAAACTGTTTTTT. It codes for CASSYGTTSNEKLFF.

The V and J genes are TRBV30 and TRBJ2-7; 10 nucleotides agree with TRBD1. This CDR3 comprises 14 residues. In germline, CDR1 is GTSNPN, CDR2 SVGIG (reference sequence). With V trimmed by 8 bases and J by 5 bases, 12 bases remained unmatched. CDR3 protein: CARHSGTGANEQYF. As DNA, the CDR3 is TGTGCCCGCCACTCCGGGACAGGGGCAAACGAGCAGTACTTC.

This clone was seen only a few times. This chain uses TRBV6-1 with TRBJ2-1; 8 positions match TRBD2. The germline gives CDR1 MNHNS, CDR2 SASEGT. The CDR3 length is 18 residues. Unmatched junction bases numbered 17, after V lost 3 bases and J lost 7 bases. CDR3 sequence reads: CASSDPTGVGGGRNEQFF. DNA for the CDR3: TGTGCCAGCAGTGACCCGACGGGTGTCGGGGGGGGCAGGAATGAGCAGTTCTTC.

V gene TRBV11-1 combines with J gene TRBJ2-5; 9 nucleotides line up with TRBD1. Germline trimming cut 1 base from V and 3 bases from J; bases unmatched to any gene: 6. Germline V CDR1 and CDR2: SGHAT, FQDESV (reference sequence). This CDR3 region has 16 residues. The CDR3 region is CASSLGTGATKETQYF. CDR3 nucleotide sequence: TGTGCCAGCAGCTTAGGGACAGGGGCCACCAAAGAGACCCAGTACTTC.

J is TRBJ1-1 and V is TRBV7-9; D is unclear. V lost 5 bases and J lost 1, with 5 bases in between. The CDR3 totals 12 residues. The V gene's germline CDR1 is SEHNR and CDR2 FQNEAQ (reference sequence). CDR3 amino acids: CASSVGNTEAFF. Here the CDR3 DNA reads TGTGCCAGCAGCGTCGGGAACACTGAAGCTTTCTTT.

The gene calls are TRBV27 and TRBJ2-7, with a tentative D call TRBD1 (6 bases). This CDR3 comprises 14 residues. V was trimmed by 4 bases and J by 2 bases, leaving 12 bases between them. In germline, CDR1 is MNHEY, CDR2 SMNVEV (reference sequence). CDR3 in DNA: TGTGCCAGCAGTTCCCCCCCAGGGGCCTACGAGCAGTACTTC. Encoded protein: CASSSPPGAYEQYF.

The rearrangement joins TRBV6-5 to TRBJ2-7; TRBD1 is a possible D gene (5 bases). The CDR3 has 14 residues. The germline gives CDR1 MNHEY, CDR2 SVGAGI. Trimming pared 8 bases from V and 5 bases from J, leaving 19 bases between. The DNA for the CDR3 is TGTGCCAGCCTTGCCCAGTCAGGGAATCACGAGCAGTACTTC. It codes for CASLAQSGNHEQYF.

The genes are TRBV4-3 and TRBJ2-7; tentatively, D is TRBD1 (5 bases). Germline V CDR1 and CDR2: LGHNA, YSLEER. The germline V and J ends were trimmed by 1 base and 3 bases, with 13 bases remaining between them. The CDR3 length is 15 residues. The DNA of the CDR3 is TGCGCCAGCAGCCAAGTGGCAGGGTACGGCTACGAGCAGTACTTC. Encoded protein: CASSQVAGYGYEQYF.